The next 28 T cell receptor beta chains were all read from a single sample in a study of T-cell memory formation after mild COVID-19. In TCRdb, the 5' RACE reads were re-called with MiXCR into one record per CDR3 protein. The sample shows about 560,000 distinct CDR3 sequences, about 18% of them seen only once. Sequencing was done on a sample of PBMCs or a T cell subset sorted from them (not recorded which). The receptors were gathered from an adult woman who had mild COVID-19 (a few samples of this study predate the infection). Cell type and time point are not known.

The chain is built from TRBV29-1 and TRBJ2-7; TRBD2 agrees at 7 bases. From germline, CDR1 is SQVTM and CDR2 ANQGSEA. The trim removed 6 bases at V and 6 bases at J, leaving 11 bases unmatched. The CDR3 is 13 amino acids. The CDR3, as DNA: TGCAGCGTCGCCGAGGGAGGGGTCAGCGAGCAGTACTTC. It encodes CSVAEGGVSEQYF.

This clonotype was observed a handful of times. The chain is built from TRBV5-4 and TRBJ1-1, with D maybe TRBD1 (6 bases). The CDR3 has 14 residues. V shed 4 bases and J shed 4 bases, with 14 bases lying between them. Germline-derived CDR1 and CDR2 are SGHNT and YYREEE (reference sequence). The CDR3 DNA is TGTGCCAGCAGCCGGGGGGGCCTGGGCACTGAAGCTTTCTTT. It translates to CASSRGGLGTEAFF.

The V call is TRBV20-1, the J call TRBJ2-1; 11 bases align to TRBD2. Germline V CDR1 and CDR2: DFQATT, SNEGSKA (reference sequence). The CDR3 is made up of 17 amino acids. V shed 6 bases and J 3 bases; nucleotides not matched to a gene: 13. The CDR3 DNA reads TGCAGTGCCCCCACCCTGGCTAGCGGGAGGCACTACAATGAGCAGTTCTTC. Its protein is CSAPTLASGRHYNEQFF.

This clonotype has at least ten counts. The chain uses TRBV14 and TRBJ2-1; D is undetermined. Germline values: CDR1 SGHDN, CDR2 FVKESK. This CDR3 is 13 amino acids long. Trimming took off 4 bases at V and 0 bases at J, with 4 bases between the two ends. The CDR3, as DNA: TGTGCCAGCAGCCCTTTCTCCTACAATGAGCAGTTCTTC. Amino acids: CASSPFSYNEQFF.

This chain uses TRBV4-3 with TRBJ1-1, with unresolved D. Trimming stripped 0 bases from V and 1 base from J, with 15 bases between. From germline, CDR1 is LGHNA and CDR2 YSLEER. CDR3 size: 17 residues. DNA of the CDR3: TGCGCCAGCAGCCAAGATCCCTCGTCGGAGCGGAACACTGAAGCTTTCTTT. Encoded protein: CASSQDPSSERNTEAFF.

This clonotype was picked up a small number of times. The rearrangement uses TRBV12-3 or TRBV12-4 and TRBJ2-1; possible D gene TRBD1, 5 bases. The CDR3 is 14 amino acids. V was pared by 5 bases and J by 5 bases, with 13 bases between. The CDR3 protein is CASSTGATHNEQFF. The CDR3 region has the DNA TGTGCCAGCAGTACTGGGGCCACGCACAATGAGCAGTTCTTC.

This clonotype was seen more than once but under ten times. This rearrangement joins TRBV4-1 to TRBJ2-7, with a weak D call TRBD1 (5 bases). V dropped 1 base and J dropped 7 bases, with 20 bases sitting between them. The CDR3 length is 16 residues. Germline loops: CDR1 MGHRA, CDR2 YSYEKL. CDR3 sequence (DNA): TGCGCCAGCAGCCAAGTTACAGGTTCCCTTGGGGTGGAGCAGTACTTC. Amino acid sequence: CASSQVTGSLGVEQYF.

The rearrangement uses TRBV5-1 and TRBJ2-7; D unclear. Between the trimmed V and J ends, which lost 3 bases and 7 bases, there was a span of 8 bases. The length of the CDR3 is 11 residues. In germline, CDR1 is SGHRS, CDR2 YFSETQ. The CDR3 DNA follows: TGCGCCAGCAGCTGGAATGGGGAGCAGTACTTC. This sequence encodes CASSWNGEQYF.

This clonotype was counted many times. This sequence joins TRBV23-1 and TRBJ2-3; 10 nucleotides line up with TRBD2. TRBV23-1 is known as an ORF, though its function is uncertain. V gave up 4 bases and J gave up 1 base; unmatched junction bases: 8. CDR3 length: 17 amino acids. CDR3 sequence reads: CASSRALAGGGTDTQYF. DNA for the CDR3: TGCGCCAGCAGTCGGGCCTTAGCGGGGGGAGGCACAGATACGCAGTATTTT.

This clonotype occurred a few times. Written as DNA, the CDR3 is TGTGCCAGCAGTTACCGGGGACCCTTGGTTTATGGCTACACCTTC. It encodes CASSYRGPLVYGYTF. The chain joins TRBV6-2 or TRBV6-3 to TRBJ1-2; possibly TRBD1 for D (5 bases). This CDR3 contains 15 residues. Per the germline V gene, CDR1 is MNHEY and CDR2 is SVGEGT. Between the trimmed V and J ends, which lost 2 bases and 5 bases, there was a span of 15 bases.

The chain carries TRBV5-5 and TRBJ1-6; D is ambiguous. CDR1 and CDR2 from the germline V gene are SGHKS and YYEKEE (reference sequence). The V end lost 2 bases, the J end lost 7 bases, and 7 bases lay between the germline ends. The CDR3 is 13 amino acids. The CDR3 DNA reads TGTGCCAGCAGCTTAGGGATAAATTCACCCCTCCACTTT. It is translated as CASSLGINSPLHF. Filled out from reference TRBV5-5 and TRBJ1-6, the complete variable domain reads DAGVTQSPTHLIKTRGQQVTLRCSPISGHKSVSWYQQVLGQGPQFIFQYYEKEERGRGNFPDRFSARQFPNYSSELNVNALLLGDSALYLCASSLGINSPLHFGNGTRLTVT.

About this clonotype: An end of the junction differs from the germline gene, which may be a read error. This sequence joins TRBV7-3 and TRBJ1-1; D is unclear. The germline V gene has CDR1 SGHTA and CDR2 FQGTGA. The CDR3 has 13 residues. CDR3 nucleotides: TGTGCCAGCAGGCCCAGCTCGAACACTGAAGCTTTATTT. Translation gives CASRPSSNTEALF. Full variable domain (missing parts from reference TRBV7-3 and TRBJ1-1): GAGVSQTPSNKVTEKGKYVELRCDPISGHTALYWYRQSLGQGPEFLIYFQGTGAADDSGLPNDRFFAVRPEGSVSTLKIQRTERGDSAVYLCASRPSSNTEALFGQGTRLTVV.

In this sample, this clonotype turned up a few times. This chain's CDR3 is CSVERDRMNTEAFF. The CDR3 nucleotides are TGCAGCGTTGAAAGGGACAGGATGAACACTGAAGCTTTCTTT. The chain employs TRBV29-1 and TRBJ1-1; 8 bases fit TRBD1. Germline-derived CDR1 and CDR2 are SQVTM and ANQGSEA. The length of the CDR3 is 14 residues. The ends lost 2 bases at V and 0 bases at J; junction bases unmatched: 2.

This clonotype was counted a few times. The rearrangement links TRBV29-1 to TRBJ1-6, with D possibly being TRBD1 (5 bases). With 6 bases removed from V and 7 bases from J, the gap between germline ends came to 13 bases. Per the germline V gene, CDR1 is SQVTM and CDR2 is ANQGSEA. The CDR3 length is 13 residues. CDR3 protein: CSVGQGVNSPLHF. As DNA, the CDR3 is TGCAGCGTAGGACAAGGCGTCAATTCACCCCTCCACTTT.

This chain uses TRBV9 with TRBJ2-3, with D maybe TRBD2 (5 bases). Trimming shortened V by 2 bases and J by 5 bases, and 9 bases separated the two germline ends. CDR1 and CDR2 (germline): SGDLS, YYNGEE. There are 13 residues in the CDR3. The CDR3 sequence is CASSVVGRDTQYF. CDR3 nucleotides: TGTGCCAGCAGCGTCGTAGGGAGAGATACGCAGTATTTT.

The chain uses TRBV20-1 and TRBJ2-7, with a possible D match to TRBD2 (6 bases). Trimming took 6 bases from V and 0 from J, leaving 12 bases between them. This CDR3 is 13 amino acids long. Germline values: CDR1 DFQATT, CDR2 SNEGSKA (reference sequence). The CDR3 sequence: CSAPGTFSYEQYF. The CDR3 DNA reads as TGCAGTGCACCCGGGACTTTCTCCTACGAGCAGTACTTC.

This clonotype has a handful of counts. The chain is built from TRBV5-1 and TRBJ2-3; 7 nucleotides agree with TRBD1. The CDR3 sequence is 15 residues long. Germline trimming cut 2 bases from V and 0 bases from J; bases unmatched to any gene: 3. CDR1 SGHRS and CDR2 YFSETQ come from the germline V gene. CDR3 protein: CASSFEQGSTDTQYF. In nucleotides, the CDR3 is TGCGCCAGCAGCTTTGAACAGGGGAGCACAGATACGCAGTATTTT. The full variable domain, with the rest looked up from reference TRBV5-1 and TRBJ2-3, is KAGVTQTPRYLIKTRGQQVTLSCSPISGHRSVSWYQQTPGQGLQFLFEYFSETQRNKGNFPGRFSGRQFSNSRSEMNVSTLELGDSALYLCASSFEQGSTDTQYFGPGTRLTVL.

The chain recombines TRBV7-8 with TRBJ2-5; D remains ambiguous. Germline lookup yields CDR1 SGHVS and CDR2 FQNEAQ. There are 14 residues in the CDR3. Trimming cost V 5 bases and J 4 bases, with 14 bases left between them. The CDR3 region is CASSPMADIETQYF. The CDR3, as DNA: TGTGCCAGCAGCCCCATGGCGGATATAGAGACCCAGTACTTC.

V usage is TRBV4-1 and J usage is TRBJ2-6; D perhaps matches TRBD1 (5 bases). The CDR3 extends over 19 amino acids. Germline lookup yields CDR1 MGHRA and CDR2 YSYEKL. Trimming pared 0 bases from V and 2 bases from J, leaving 17 bases between. The CDR3, as DNA: TGCGCCAGCAGCCAAGAGTCCCCCCCTGGACACGCTGGGGCCAACGTCCTGACTTTC. Translation: CASSQESPPGHAGANVLTF.

This clonotype has more than one count but fewer than ten. This chain joins TRBV7-6 and TRBJ2-5; no clear D. Per the germline V gene, CDR1 is SGHVS and CDR2 is FNYEAQ. Trimming removed 2 bases from V and 5 bases from J, with 12 bases in between. The CDR3 contains 14 residues. The CDR3 coding sequence is TGTGCCAGCAGCTTAATCTCTTCCGTGGAGACCCAGTACTTC. This gives the protein CASSLISSVETQYF.

As to this clonotype: It is likely a read error, because the conserved phenylalanine at the end of the CDR3 is missing. No DNA is shown, since the ends of the CDR3 on it are uncertain; the CDR3 is the one TCRdb lists. The chain has TRBV4-1 and TRBJ1-1. Germline V gene sequence: CDR1 MGHRA, CDR2 YSYEKL. The CDR3 spans 11 residues, counting both ends. CDR3 loop: CASSLSGLFEI.

In its sample, this clonotype was seen a few times. The chain links TRBV11-1 to TRBJ2-3; weak D call: TRBD2 (6 bases). This CDR3 contains 17 residues. Germline assignment: CDR1 SGHAT and CDR2 FQDESV (reference sequence). V lost 2 bases and J lost 4, with 19 bases in between. CDR3 in amino acids: CASSLNGGARFADTQYF. CDR3 sequence (DNA): TGTGCCAGCAGCTTAAACGGAGGGGCGCGGTTCGCAGATACGCAGTATTTT. The full variable domain, with the rest looked up from reference TRBV11-1 and TRBJ2-3, is EAEVAQSPRYKITEKSQAVAFWCDPISGHATLYWYRQILGQGPELLVQFQDESVVDDSQLPKDRFSAERLKGVDSTLKIQPAELGDSAMYLCASSLNGGARFADTQYFGPGTRLTVL.

The table lists this clonotype with a few counts. The chain joins TRBV2 to TRBJ2-5, with D uncertain. The CDR3 is 13 amino acids. The V and J ends lost 6 bases and 2 bases respectively, with 10 bases between them. Germline V gene data show CDR1 as SNHLY and CDR2 as FYNNEI. CDR3 sequence (DNA): TGTGCCAGCAGGCCCCCCGGGCAAGAGACCCAGTACTTC. Translation gives CASRPPGQETQYF.

This clonotype was seen more than once but under ten times. This chain links TRBV29-1 with TRBJ2-1, with 9 bases matching TRBD2. The ends lost 6 bases at V and 4 bases at J; junction bases unmatched: 16. This CDR3 comprises 17 residues. Germline CDR1 and CDR2: SQVTM and ANQGSEA. The CDR3 is CSVKARLAELLYNEQFF. The CDR3 nucleotides read TGCAGCGTGAAAGCCCGACTAGCGGAGCTCTTATACAATGAGCAGTTCTTC.

In DNA, the CDR3 is TGTGCCAGCAGTTTACTCGCGGGGGGCCACGGTGAGCAGTTCTTC. Encoded protein: CASSLLAGGHGEQFF. This chain connects TRBV12-3 or TRBV12-4 to TRBJ2-1; 8 nucleotides line up with TRBD2. CDR3 length: 15 amino acids. V gave up 2 bases and J gave up 9 bases; unmatched junction bases: 9.

The J gene is TRBJ1-1, the V gene TRBV19; tentative D call: TRBD1 (5 bases). Germline values: CDR1 LNHDA, CDR2 SQIVND (reference sequence). Between the trimmed V and J ends, which lost 3 bases and 0 bases, there was a span of 17 bases. The CDR3 totals 17 residues. The DNA of the CDR3 is TGTGCCAGTAGTATGGCCAGGGTGTCTCCCATGAACACTGAAGCTTTCTTT. Translation gives CASSMARVSPMNTEAFF.

The gene calls are TRBV7-3 and TRBJ2-7, with a tentative D call TRBD1 (5 bases). Germline values: CDR1 SGHTA, CDR2 FQGTGA. The CDR3 is 14 amino acids. Trimming cost V 2 bases and J 4 bases, with 12 bases left between them. CDR3 sequence reads: CASSLGRGRYEQYF. CDR3 DNA: TGTGCCAGCAGCTTAGGAAGGGGAAGGTACGAGCAGTACTTC.

The genes are TRBV20-1 and TRBJ2-5; D call uncertain. The ends were cut back, 6 bases at V and 2 bases at J, with 13 bases in the middle. The length of the CDR3 is 13 residues. Looked up from germline, CDR1 is DFQATT and CDR2 is SNEGSKA (reference sequence). The CDR3 loop is CSAPISPQETQYF. CDR3 bases: TGCAGTGCCCCCATATCGCCGCAAGAGACCCAGTACTTC.